The sequence of this T cell receptor (beta chain) was determined in a study of cytomegalovirus exposure and HLA in healthy donors. Points from the study as a whole: Being productive about 87% or about 30% of the time was typical of most TCR beta V segments in an earlier analysis. As was reported, the HLA-A and HLA-B alleles of most subjects were accurately predicted from TCR beta sequences.

Amplification used 60 Vbeta primers and 13 Jbeta primers. The assay was immunoSEQ multiplex PCR, and TCRdb's table has in-frame clones only and misses some. The sample holds around 210,000 clones, approximately 80% seen once. As concerns this clone: Its antigen is unknown.

This receptor was taken from a woman aged 25 to 39 in good health and CMV-seronegative. Sequenced sample: PBMCs.

The DNA for the CDR3 is TGTGCCAGCAGCTTAGGGGGCGGCAGGGGGCTGGAGACCCAGTACTTC. Its protein product is CASSLGGGRGLETQYF. The chain uses TRBV7-9 and TRBJ2-5; 8 bases match TRBD1. In germline, CDR1 is SEHNR, CDR2 FQNEAQ (reference sequence). V shed 1 base, J shed 5 bases, and the junction held 9 bases outside the gene matches. CDR3 length: 16 amino acids. The variable domain in full, completed from reference TRBV7-9 and TRBJ2-5, reads DTGVSQNPRHKITKRGQNVTFRCDPISEHNRLYWYRQTLGQGPEFLTYFQNEAQLEKSRLLSDRFSAERPKGSFSTLEIQRTEQGDSAMYLCASSLGGGRGLETQYFGPGTRLLVL.